A selection of T cell receptor beta chains follows, all from one sample in a study of human T cells and chemical hapten exposure. TCRdb redid the calling of the RACE reads with MiXCR, one entry per CDR3 protein. The repertoire holds approximately 370,000 distinct CDR3 sequences, with approximately 5.8% as singletons. The sample here was whole blood, taken in connection with sensitization to the hapten diphenylcyclopropenone (DPC). All receptors derive from a woman between 18 and 29 years old with alopecia areata. Some clones in this sample may be carry-over from other donors' samples. Each CDR3 is given with its conserved first and last residue. Each record gives: clone size, D gene, J gene, V gene, CDR3 DNA, CDR3 protein. D genes are given only for firm matches. The size field is filled for only some rows; it gives once, few, many or a size class.

- | - | TRBJ1-5 | TRBV12-5 | TGTGCTAGTGCCCGGGGGGGGGCAGGGCAGCCCCAGCATTTT | CASARGGAGQPQHF
many | - | TRBJ2-1 | TRBV12-3/TRBV12-4 | TGTGCCAGCAGTCTTCGCGTTAATGAGCAGTTCTTC | CASSLRVNEQFF
many | - | TRBJ1-3 | TRBV4-2 | TGTGCCAGCAGCCAAGACCTAAGAGACACCATATATTTT | CASSQDLRDTIYF
many | - | TRBJ1-5 | TRBV5-4 | TGTGCCAGCAGCGCGGAAGGGAGGCTCGATCAGCCCCAGCATTTT | CASSAEGRLDQPQHF
few | TRBD1 | TRBJ1-1 | TRBV3-1 | TGTGCCAGCAGCCAAGAACGGACAGGGAAGAACACTGAAGCTTTCTTT | CASSQERTGKNTEAFF
few | - | TRBJ2-1 | TRBV6-2/TRBV6-3 | TGTGCCAGCAGTTACGGCCAGTCCTACAATGAGCAGTTCTTC | CASSYGQSYNEQFF
many | - | TRBJ1-2 | TRBV5-1 | TGCGCCAGCAGCTTAGTCGCAGCCGGGGGAGTTGGCTACACCTTC | CASSLVAAGGVGYTF
- | - | TRBJ2-7 | TRBV5-1 | TGCGCCAGCAGCTTGGAGGTGGAAAAGTACGAGCAGTACTTC | CASSLEVEKYEQYF
- | TRBD1 | TRBJ1-1 | TRBV20-1 | TGCAGTACCGGAACAGGGGGTAAGGCTGAAGCTTTCTTT | CSTGTGGKAEAFF
few | TRBD1 | TRBJ2-7 | TRBV12-3/TRBV12-4 | TGTGCCAGCAGTTCGATAAAACAGGACAGGTCCTACGAGCAGTACTTC | CASSSIKQDRSYEQYF
- | - | TRBJ2-2 | TRBV5-1 | TGCGCCAGTATGCTTGGTGGGCCGGAAGGGGAGCTGTTTTTT | CASMLGGPEGELFF
few | - | TRBJ2-2 | TRBV6-5 | TGTGCCAGCAGTTACTACAGGAACACCGGGGAGCTGTTTTTT | CASSYYRNTGELFF
many | - | TRBJ2-7 | TRBV5-1 | TGCGCCAGCAGCTTGCTCCCACAGAGCTCCTACGAGCAGTACTTC | CASSLLPQSSYEQYF
- | - | TRBJ2-1 | TRBV13 | TGTGCCAGCAGCTTTAGTATCTATGAGCAGTTCTTC | CASSFSIYEQFF
- | - | TRBJ1-1 | TRBV3-1 | TGTGCCAGCATGCTAACAGGGAACACTGAAGCTTTCTTT | CASMLTGNTEAFF
many | TRBD1 | TRBJ2-7 | TRBV5-6 | TGTGCCAGCAGCTTGTTGGGACAGGCGGACGAGCAGTACTTC | CASSLLGQADEQYF
many | - | TRBJ2-5 | TRBV18 | TGTGCCAGCTCACCGCAGGCCGAGACCCAGTACTTC | CASSPQAETQYF
- | - | TRBJ1-4 | TRBV28 | TGTGCCAGCAACCCACTAGGGGTCCCTGCAACTAATGAAAAACTGTTTTTT | CASNPLGVPATNEKLFF
- | TRBD2 | TRBJ2-2 | TRBV5-6 | TGTGCCAGCAGCTTGTATAGCGGGGTGAACACCGGGGAGCTGTTTTTT | CASSLYSGVNTGELFF
few | - | TRBJ2-5 | TRBV7-6 | TGTGCCAGCAGCCCTCATACAGCGGAGACCCAGTACTTC | CASSPHTAETQYF
few | TRBD2 | TRBJ2-4 | TRBV4-3 | TGCGCCAGCAGCCCAGATAGCGGGGGGGCCCTTAACATTCAGTACTTC | CASSPDSGGALNIQYF
many | - | TRBJ1-1 | TRBV6-2/TRBV6-3 | TGTGCCAGCAGTTACAAGGCCTCCGAAGCTTTCTTT | CASSYKASEAFF
- | - | TRBJ1-5 | TRBV12-3/TRBV12-4 | TGTGCCAGCAGTTTTATAAGGGGAAACAATCAGCCCCAGCATTTT | CASSFIRGNNQPQHF
many | TRBD2 | TRBJ2-3 | TRBV20-1 | TGCAGTGCCAGACTAGCGGGGGGCAGCGGTACGCAGTATTTT | CSARLAGGSGTQYF
few | - | TRBJ1-5 | TRBV27 | TGTGCCAGCAGTTGGAGCAGCAATCAGCCCCAGCATTTT | CASSWSSNQPQHF
few | - | TRBJ2-7 | TRBV9 | TGTGCCAGCAGCGTAGACGAGGGGAGGCACGAGCAGTACTTC | CASSVDEGRHEQYF
few | TRBD2 | TRBJ2-7 | TRBV27 | TGTGCCAGCAGTCCAACTAGCGGGGGGGCCGTCTTGGCCTACGAGCAGTACTTC | CASSPTSGGAVLAYEQYF
- | TRBD1 | TRBJ2-5 | TRBV5-6 | TGTGCCAGCAGCCTAAAACAGGGGGCTCGTCAAGAGACCCAGTACTTC | CASSLKQGARQETQYF
few | - | TRBJ1-2 | TRBV20-1 | TGCAGTGCTAGAGTGAGGCAGGGACACTATGGCTACACCTTC | CSARVRQGHYGYTF
few | TRBD1 | TRBJ2-2 | TRBV20-1 | TGCAGTGCTAGAGATCTTGGGACAGGGTACACCGGGGAGCTGTTTTTT | CSARDLGTGYTGELFF
many | - | TRBJ2-1 | TRBV14 | TGTGCCAGCAGCCAGCAACTAGCTGGAAATGAGCAGTTCTTC | CASSQQLAGNEQFF
- | - | TRBJ2-3 | TRBV6-2/TRBV6-3 | TGTGCCAGCCGCGTCGGTCAGACTAGTACGCATACGCAGTATTTT | CASRVGQTSTHTQYF
- | - | TRBJ2-2 | TRBV4-3 | TGCGCCAGCAGCCTAAAGGCCTTGGGTGCCGGGGAGCTGTTTTTT | CASSLKALGAGELFF
few | TRBD1 | TRBJ2-7 | TRBV10-3 | TGTGCCATCAGTGAAGGGGTGACAGGGAGCCACGAGCAGTACTTC | CAISEGVTGSHEQYF
few | - | TRBJ1-1 | TRBV12-2 | TGTGCAAGTCGCTCTAGCAGTGGGATGGAGTTGCAAAACACTGAAGCTTTCTTT | CASRSSSGMELQNTEAFF
few | TRBD1 | TRBJ2-7 | TRBV5-1 | TGCGCCAGCAGCAGCTCCGGGACAGTCTACGAGCAGTACTTC | CASSSSGTVYEQYF
- | - | TRBJ2-5 | TRBV7-2 | TGTGCCAGCAGCTCCCCGGTCCTGGAGACCCAGTACTTC | CASSSPVLETQYF
- | - | TRBJ2-3 | TRBV6-6 | TGTGCCAGCAGTTACTCCTTTCCGGTAGATACGCAGTATTTT | CASSYSFPVDTQYF
few | - | TRBJ2-1 | TRBV2 | TGTGCCAGCAGTGATCAGGACAATGAGCAGTTCTTC | CASSDQDNEQFF
few | - | TRBJ2-7 | TRBV18 | TGTGCCAGCTCACCAGGCCCCCGTCCCCACGAGCAGTACTTC | CASSPGPRPHEQYF
few | - | TRBJ2-5 | TRBV28 | TGTGCCAGCAGTTTCAAGGGTCGAGAGACCCAGTACTTC | CASSFKGRETQYF
- | - | TRBJ2-2 | TRBV12-3/TRBV12-4 | TGTGCCAGCAGTTTTAAGGCTGACGGCCTGAACACCGGGGAGCTGTTTTTT | CASSFKADGLNTGELFF
few | - | TRBJ1-6 | TRBV18 | TGTGCCAGCTCACCAGTTCCACCGGGGTTTGGTTCACCCCTCCACTTT | CASSPVPPGFGSPLHF
- | TRBD2 | TRBJ2-3 | TRBV7-9 | TGTGCCAGCAGCTTCGCGACTAGCGGAATCACAGATACGCAGTATTTT | CASSFATSGITDTQYF
few | - | TRBJ1-4 | TRBV13 | TGTGCCAGCAGCAGGGGCAGGCCGATTGAAAAACTGTTTTTT | CASSRGRPIEKLFF
many | - | TRBJ1-5 | TRBV7-8 | TGTGCCAGCAGTCTCCTTAGCAATCAGCCCCAGCATTTT | CASSLLSNQPQHF
many | TRBD1 | TRBJ1-1 | TRBV10-3 | TGTGCCATCAGTCGGACAGGGAGGACTGAAGCTTTCTTT | CAISRTGRTEAFF
- | - | TRBJ1-1 | TRBV4-2 | TGTGCCAGCAGCCCATCTAAAAGATTGGATGCTTTCTTT | CASSPSKRLDAFF
few | TRBD2 | TRBJ2-3 | TRBV5-1 | TGCGCCAGCAGTTGGAGCGGGGCTCCAGATACGCAGTATTTT | CASSWSGAPDTQYF
- | - | TRBJ1-5 | TRBV4-1 | TGCGCCAGCAGCCAAGATGGAAGTAAAGGGGCGCGGGTTTATCAGCCCCAGCATTTT | CASSQDGSKGARVYQPQHF
many | TRBD2 | TRBJ2-7 | TRBV27 | TGTGCCAGCAGTTTCAAGCTCTGGACTAGCGGGGGGGCCAAGGCCTACGAGCAGTACTTC | CASSFKLWTSGGAKAYEQYF
few | - | TRBJ1-2 | TRBV2 | TGTGCCAGCAGTGAAAATTGGGACACTTACTATGGCTACACCTTC | CASSENWDTYYGYTF
many | - | TRBJ2-5 | TRBV7-2 | TGTGCCAGCAGCTTAGGAGGTAGCCAAGAGACCCAGTACTTC | CASSLGGSQETQYF
many | - | TRBJ1-6 | TRBV6-4 | TGTGCCAGCAGTGACTCGGCGGGGTCACCCCTCCACTTT | CASSDSAGSPLHF
few | - | TRBJ2-2 | TRBV25-1 | TGTGCCAGCAGCCACGGAGGGGGCTGGGTTAACACCGGGGAGCTGTTTTTT | CASSHGGGWVNTGELFF
many | TRBD1 | TRBJ1-5 | TRBV12-3/TRBV12-4 | TGTGCCAGCAGTGGGACAGGTAGCAATCAGCCCCAGCATTTT | CASSGTGSNQPQHF
few | - | TRBJ2-7 | TRBV20-1 | TGCAGTGCTAGTACGGGACCTAAAAACTACGAGCAGTACTTC | CSASTGPKNYEQYF
few | TRBD1 | TRBJ1-2 | TRBV18 | TGTGCCAGCTCACCAGGCGGACAGGGGGCGTTCTATGGCTACACCTTC | CASSPGGQGAFYGYTF
few | - | TRBJ1-1 | TRBV6-5 | TGTGCCAGCAGCTTACGTGCAGGGATGGTGAACACTGAAGCTTTCTTT | CASSLRAGMVNTEAFF
many | TRBD2 | TRBJ2-5 | TRBV9 | TGTGCCAGCAGCGTCGGAGGCGGGGGGTCGGAGACCCAGTACTTC | CASSVGGGGSETQYF